This entry describes one T cell receptor beta chain. As yet, its antigen is unknown. The CDR3 contains 15 residues. CDR1 and CDR2 (germline): SGHNT, YYREEE (reference sequence). V lost 0 bases, J lost 4 bases, and 8 bases lay in between. The data were produced by immunoSEQ multiplex PCR, yet TCRdb's version contains in-frame clones alone and is incomplete. The sample yields around 260,000 clones, 85% to 95% seen once. These data originate in a study of T cell responses to AZD1222 COVID-19 vaccine. Study at large: Second-dose intervals near 4 or 12 weeks were combined.

General study results and limits: Reports say nearly half of spike-specific TCRs go after unmutated variant regions. Donors were largely white British and mainly female; clonal diversity was possibly underestimated. Baseline seropositivity characterized only a handful of AZD1222 recipients.

The receptor comes from an adult in good health. The sample here was peripheral blood, taken on day 0 of AZD1222 vaccination. V is TRBV5-4 and J is TRBJ1-6; D unclear. The CDR3 here is CASSLEPIYNSPLHF. For the CDR3, the DNA is TGTGCCAGCAGCTTGGAGCCGATATATAATTCACCCCTCCACTTT.